The entry below describes one T cell receptor (beta chain). What it binds is not known. The data derive from a study of shared clonotypes between healthy human individuals. Overall study results and limits: Estimated richness was generally greater in naive than memory subsets. A few donors showed sharing of about 4.7% of naive CD4 clonotypes.

All donors were Caucasian adults living in Nashville, Tennessee. Authors' methods: Quality scores were absent from the junction-only immunoSEQ sequences, so filtering differed. Only in-frame clones appear in the TCRdb table, and some are missing; sequencing was by immunoSEQ multiplex PCR. V and J calls and clone size are given by that table; D and trimming were obtained from the DNA. The sample comprises roughly 1,100,000 clones, around 74% of which are singletons, and 1.4% rests with the top ten. Germline-derived CDR1 and CDR2 are SGDLS and YYNGEE. The V end lost 3 bases, the J end lost 5 bases, and 11 bases lay between the germline ends. The CDR3 runs 13 residues.

This clonotype originated in a young man in good health. The chain uses TRBV9 and TRBJ2-5, with D tentatively TRBD1 or TRBD2 (5 bases each). The specimen was memory CD4+ T cells sorted from blood. Stated subset: CD45RA-negative fraction. The CDR3 spells CASSDGASETQYF. Here the CDR3 DNA reads TGTGCCAGCAGCGACGGGGCCTCGGAGACCCAGTACTTC.